The 24 T cell receptor beta chains below all came from one sample that was sequenced in a study of blood T cells in healthy people across ages. Primed by a sample-barcoded 5' primer and a J-beta primer mix, a second PCR proceeded for about 6 to 11 cycles. TCRdb re-called the 5' RACE reads with MiXCR, one entry per CDR3 protein. The table shows some 710,000 distinct CDR3 sequences, with about 47% occurring only once. The sequenced sample was blood. The source of these receptors is a man older than 75 in good health.

The V call is TRBV4-2, the J call TRBJ1-2, with D perhaps matching TRBD1 (6 bases). With 0 bases removed from V and 4 bases from J, the gap between germline ends came to 9 bases. This CDR3 has 14 residues. Germline CDR1 reads LGHNA; CDR2 reads YNFKEQ. The CDR3 loop is CASSQDQGSYGYTF. The CDR3 nucleotides read TGTGCCAGCAGCCAAGATCAGGGGAGCTATGGCTACACCTTC.

The gene calls are TRBV5-4 and TRBJ1-1; no definite D call. The CDR3 runs 12 residues. Germline V lookup: CDR1 SGHNT, CDR2 YYREEE (reference sequence). Trimming removed 0 bases from V and 5 bases from J, with 5 bases in between. Here the CDR3 DNA reads TGTGCCAGCAGCTTGGAGGTTACTGAAGCTTTCTTT. Encoded protein: CASSLEVTEAFF.

This chain links TRBV20-1 with TRBJ2-7; D is possibly TRBD1 or TRBD2 (6 bases each). The germline V gene encodes CDR1 DFQATT and CDR2 SNEGSKA (reference sequence). The CDR3 is made up of 14 amino acids. V was pared by 1 base and J by 1 base, with 11 bases between. The CDR3 DNA reads as TGCAGTGCTAGAGCCGGGGGCATGTCCTACGAGCAGTACTTC. This sequence encodes CSARAGGMSYEQYF.

This clonotype was detected a few times. The V and J genes are TRBV7-3 and TRBJ2-3; 12 bases map to TRBD2. The CDR3 is 18 residues long. Germline values: CDR1 SGHTA, CDR2 FQGTGA. The V gene end was trimmed by 0 bases and the J gene end by 4 bases; junction bases not matched to a gene: 8. For the CDR3, the DNA is TGTGCCAGCAGCTTAACCGGGCGACTAGCGGGAGAATCAGATACGCAGTATTTT. The encoded protein is CASSLTGRLAGESDTQYF.

This chain uses TRBV7-2 with TRBJ2-7; TRBD2 matches 8 bases. Trimming took 4 bases from V and 2 from J; bases not matched to a gene: 10. The CDR3 loop spans 16 amino acids. Germline-derived CDR1 and CDR2 are SGHTA and FQGNSA. This CDR3 is CASSWRRVAGPYEQYF. The DNA of the CDR3 is TGTGCCAGCAGCTGGCGTCGGGTAGCGGGACCCTACGAGCAGTACTTC.

In this sample, this clonotype turned up a few times. Possible read error: a much larger clone is one base away. This chain links TRBV28 with TRBJ2-7; D is unclear. This CDR3 region has 12 residues. The ends were cut back, 8 bases at V and 7 bases at J, with 15 bases in the middle. Germline V gene lookup returns CDR1 MDHEN and CDR2 SYDVKM. CDR3 coding DNA: TGTGCCAGCTTCGCGGTCTACAATGAGCAGTACTTC. It specifies CASFAVYNEQYF. Full variable domain (outside the CDR3, taken from reference TRBV28 and TRBJ2-7): DVKVTQSSRYLVKRTGEKVFLECVQDMDHENMFWYRQDPGLGLRLIYFSYDVKMKEKGDIPEGYSVSREKKERFSLILESASTNQTSMYLCASFAVYNEQYFGPGTRLTVT.

The rearrangement uses TRBV7-2 and TRBJ1-6; 8 bases are shared with TRBD1. CDR1 and CDR2 from the germline V gene are SGHTA and FQGNSA. V dropped 6 bases and J dropped 7; count of bases not matched to a gene: 11. The CDR3 spans 16 residues. This CDR3 is CASRQKDRALNSPLHF. As DNA, the CDR3 is TGTGCCAGCAGACAAAAGGACAGGGCGTTAAATTCACCCCTCCACTTT.

The chain recombines TRBV5-6 with TRBJ2-1, with 7 bases lining up with TRBD2. Losses at the gene ends were 4 bases for V and 1 base for J; bases not matched to a gene: 5. CDR1 is SGHDT and CDR2 is YYEEEE in the germline V gene. The CDR3 consists of 15 residues. CDR3 region: CASSHGGLSYNEQFF. CDR3 bases: TGTGCCAGCAGCCACGGGGGGTTGTCCTACAATGAGCAGTTCTTC.

The sample holds a few counts of this clonotype. This chain joins TRBV20-1 and TRBJ2-7, with TRBD2 matching over 7 bases. The CDR3 extends over 14 amino acids. Germline V gives CDR1 DFQATT, CDR2 SNEGSKA (reference sequence). V dropped 2 bases and J dropped 3; count of bases not matched to a gene: 7. The DNA for the CDR3 is TGCAGTGCTAGACTGCGGGAGAACTACTACGAGCAGTACTTC. Residues: CSARLRENYYEQYF.

Only a few counts were recorded for this clonotype. The chain has TRBV6-5 and TRBJ2-1; no firm D call. From germline, CDR1 is MNHEY and CDR2 SVGAGI. The CDR3 contains 16 residues. Trimming took 0 bases from V and 4 from J, leaving 13 bases between them. CDR3 DNA: TGTGCCAGCAGTTACTCGACCAGAACCATATACAATGAGCAGTTCTTC. This translates into CASSYSTRTIYNEQFF.

The chain joins TRBV5-1 to TRBJ2-1, with TRBD1 as a possible D gene (5 bases). The J call could be wrong; TRBJ2-7 is a better fit for the DNA end. Germline V gene data show CDR1 as SGHRS and CDR2 as YFSETQ. The CDR3 is 13 residues long. CDR3 nucleotides: TGCGCCAGCAGCCAGGACATCTACAATGAGCAGTACTTC. Translating it yields CASSQDIYNEQYF.

This chain uses TRBV27 with TRBJ2-3; D may match TRBD1 or TRBD2 (7 bases each). V was cut by 3 bases and J by 1 base, with 11 bases left in between. The CDR3 sequence is 15 residues long. Germline CDR1 and CDR2: MNHEY and SMNVEV (reference sequence). CDR3 sequence: CASSLGRGRTDTQYF. In DNA form, the CDR3 reads TGTGCCAGCAGTTTGGGGAGGGGGCGCACAGATACGCAGTATTTT.

The chain combines TRBV24-1 with TRBJ1-2; 7 nucleotides align to TRBD1. The CDR3 runs to 14 residues. Germline V CDR1 and CDR2: KGHDR, SFDVKD. The junction had 5 bases not matched to a gene; V was cut back by 0 bases and J by 8 bases. CDR3 loop: CATSDLPGTAGYTF. CDR3 nucleotide sequence: TGTGCCACCAGTGATTTGCCTGGGACAGCGGGCTACACCTTC.

The genes are TRBV10-3 and TRBJ2-5, with 9 bases matching TRBD1. Matching the DNA end better, TRBJ2-7 makes the J call doubtful. This CDR3 spans 16 amino acids. Germline-derived CDR1 and CDR2 are ENHRY and SYGVKD. CDR3 loop: CAISELSPGQGDEQYF. As DNA, the CDR3 is TGTGCCATCAGTGAGTTATCCCCGGGACAGGGCGACGAGCAGTACTTC.

As regards this clonotype: Germline and junction disagree at one end, which may indicate a read error. V gene TRBV5-6 combines with J gene TRBJ2-7; 9 bases are shared with TRBD1. The V gene's germline CDR1 is SGHDT and CDR2 YYEEEE. The CDR3 runs to 15 residues. The CDR3 DNA is TGTGCCGGCAGCTTTGTCGACAGGGGGATGAGCGAGCAGTACTTC. It yields the protein CAGSFVDRGMSEQYF. Variable domain in full (rest from reference TRBV5-6 and TRBJ2-7): DAGVTQSPTHLIKTRGQQVTLRCSPKSGHDTVSWYQQALGQGPQFIFQYYEEEERQRGNFPDRFSGHQFPNYSSELNVNALLLGDSALYLCAGSFVDRGMSEQYFGPGTRLTVT.

This clonotype appeared a few times. The chain couples TRBV12-3 or TRBV12-4 to TRBJ2-7, with unresolved D. This CDR3 contains 12 residues. V gave up 10 bases and J gave up 2 bases, with 12 bases separating them. The CDR3 is CATLGSTYEQYF. CDR3 coding DNA: TGTGCCACCCTCGGCAGTACCTACGAGCAGTACTTC.

This clonotype came up many times. V usage is TRBV4-2 and J usage is TRBJ1-2, with a possible D match to TRBD1 (6 bases). This CDR3 has 13 residues. Deletions cut 0 bases from V and 7 bases from J, with 9 bases between. The germline V gene encodes CDR1 LGHNA and CDR2 YNFKEQ. CDR3 protein: CASSQDRQVGYTF. The DNA of the CDR3 is TGTGCCAGCAGCCAAGATCGACAGGTTGGCTACACCTTC.

CDR3 sequence (DNA): TGTGCCAGCAGCTTAATCTCTAGCGGGGTTTACTCCTACAATGAGCAGTTCTTC. It is translated as CASSLISSGVYSYNEQFF. The chain links TRBV7-3 to TRBJ2-1, with TRBD2 identical over 9 bases. Germline assignment: CDR1 SGHTA and CDR2 FQGTGA. V dropped 1 base and J dropped 0; count of bases not matched to a gene: 7. The CDR3 contains 18 residues.

V usage is TRBV11-2 and J usage is TRBJ2-1; 7 positions match TRBD2. CDR1 is SGHAT, CDR2 FQNNGV, per germline. Losses at the gene ends were 5 bases for V and 5 bases for J; bases not matched to a gene: 15. The length of the CDR3 is 17 residues. As DNA, the CDR3 is TGTGCCAGCAGCCGGGGAGTGGCGGGAGCTGGGCACAATGAGCAGTTCTTC. It is translated as CASSRGVAGAGHNEQFF.

This clonotype was seen a few times. The chain recombines TRBV7-9 with TRBJ1-5, with D maybe TRBD1 (6 bases). The germline V gene has CDR1 SEHNR and CDR2 FQNEAQ (reference sequence). V lost 3 bases, J lost 3 bases, and 15 bases lay in between. The CDR3 totals 16 residues. The CDR3 DNA sequence: TGTGCCAGCAGCTTCGGTGTAGGGGGGGACAATCAGCCCCAGCATTTT. Its translation: CASSFGVGGDNQPQHF.

Points on this clonotype: Germline is not matched at one junction end, which may reflect a read error. The CDR3 reads CASSSGYNSPLHF. DNA of the CDR3: TGTGCCAGTAGCTCAGGGTATAATTCACCCCTCCACTTT. The rearrangement links TRBV7-3 to TRBJ1-6, with D maybe TRBD1 (5 bases). The CDR3 sequence is 13 residues long. Germline V gives CDR1 SGHTA, CDR2 FQGTGA.

The chain uses TRBV10-3 and TRBJ2-5; 8 nucleotides match TRBD1. The V segment lost 8 bases and the J segment 4 bases; nucleotides outside the gene matches: 6. CDR3 length: 13 amino acids. Germline CDR1 is ENHRY and CDR2 is SYGVKD. The CDR3 reads CAIGAGGLETQYF. CDR3 bases: TGTGCCATCGGGGCAGGGGGCTTAGAGACCCAGTACTTC.

The rearrangement uses TRBV20-1 and TRBJ2-1; TRBD2 aligns across 10 bases. V lost 6 bases and J lost 8; bases outside the gene matches: 10. This CDR3 comprises 14 residues. Germline V CDR1 and CDR2: DFQATT, SNEGSKA (reference sequence). This chain's CDR3 is CSARVSSGSYEQFF. Here the CDR3 DNA reads TGCAGTGCGAGGGTGTCTAGCGGGAGCTATGAGCAGTTCTTC.

The chain has TRBV4-2 and TRBJ2-4; possibly TRBD1 for D (6 bases). Gene TRBJ2-7 matches the end of the DNA better, so the J call may be wrong. The CDR3 runs 13 residues. Germline CDR1 LGHNA, CDR2 YNFKEQ. This CDR3 is CATSDSKSYEQYF. As DNA, the CDR3 is TGTGCCACCTCGGACAGCAAGTCCTACGAGCAGTACTTC.